One and the same sample provided the 27 T cell receptor beta chains below, sequenced in a study of T cell changes during pregnancy in multiple sclerosis. Clones were sequenced by immunoSEQ multiplex PCR, and TCRdb holds only the in-frame ones, with some missing. The sample includes around 70,000 clones, 92% of them seen just once. Sample: peripheral blood, taken after pregnancy. These receptors were taken from a female donor in good health, enrolled as a control in a pregnancy study.

The chain has TRBV5-8 and TRBJ1-1; maybe TRBD1 (5 bases). Trimming removed 0 bases from V and 8 bases from J, with 14 bases in between. The CDR3 consists of 14 residues. CDR1 is SGHTS, CDR2 YDEGEE, per germline. The CDR3 reads CASSLEGVTSEAFF. CDR3 nucleotide sequence: TGTGCCAGCAGCTTGGAAGGGGTGACGTCAGAAGCTTTCTTT.

The chain links TRBV6-5 to TRBJ1-2; D gene unclear. CDR3 length: 11 amino acids. Germline V CDR1 and CDR2: MNHEY, SVGAGI. Trimming removed 6 bases at V and 8 bases at J, with 10 bases between. CDR3 sequence: CASRSGHGYTF. For the CDR3, the DNA is TGTGCCAGCAGATCAGGTCACGGCTACACCTTC.

This clone was found a few times. V usage is TRBV4-2 and J usage is TRBJ2-2, with TRBD2 identical over 13 bases. In germline, CDR1 is LGHNA, CDR2 YNFKEQ. Trimming at V came to 0 bases and at J to 7 bases, leaving 14 bases not matched to a gene. The CDR3 is 20 residues long. CDR3 sequence reads: CASSQEIRQGTSGMSGELFF. The DNA of the CDR3 is TGTGCCAGCAGCCAAGAAATACGCCAGGGGACTAGCGGGATGAGCGGGGAGCTGTTTTTT.

CDR3 in amino acids: CASRPSLRSQHF. Here the CDR3 DNA reads TGTGCCAGCAGACCCTCCCTGCGATCCCAGCATTTT. V and J are TRBV28 and TRBJ1-5, with unresolved D. Between the trimmed V and J ends, which lost 6 bases and 11 bases, there was a span of 14 bases. CDR1 is MDHEN, CDR2 SYDVKM, per germline. There are 12 residues in the CDR3.

The chain joins TRBV9 to TRBJ2-3; 7 bases map to TRBD2. J gave up 5 bases and V 4 bases, and 7 bases lay outside the gene matches. CDR1 is SGDLS, CDR2 YYNGEE, per germline. The CDR3 spans 14 residues. This chain's CDR3 is CASSSYLAGDTQYF. The CDR3 nucleotides are TGTGCCAGCAGCAGTTATTTAGCGGGAGATACGCAGTATTTT.

This chain uses TRBV30 with TRBJ1-3, with TRBD1 matching over 7 bases. The CDR3 is made up of 15 amino acids. Trimming removed 4 bases from V and 1 base from J; junction bases left unmatched: 7. From germline, CDR1 is GTSNPN and CDR2 SVGIG (reference sequence). This CDR3 reads CAWTGQLSSGNTIYF. The DNA for the CDR3 is TGTGCCTGGACGGGACAGCTCTCTTCTGGAAACACCATATATTTT.

V and J are TRBV5-6 and TRBJ2-1; 8 bases match TRBD1. Germline lookup yields CDR1 SGHDT and CDR2 YYEEEE. After removal of 3 bases from V and 1 base from J, the junction contained 3 bases not matched to a gene. This CDR3 is built from 15 residues. CDR3 protein: CASSSGTGSYNEQFF. Here the CDR3 DNA reads TGTGCCAGCAGCTCCGGGACAGGTTCCTACAATGAGCAGTTCTTC.

The CDR3, as DNA: TGTGCCAGCAGCTGGACTAGCGGCCAAGAGACCCAGTACTTC. This gives the protein CASSWTSGQETQYF. The chain combines TRBV7-9 with TRBJ2-5; 10 positions match TRBD2. The CDR3 totals 14 residues. Germline V gene data show CDR1 as SEHNR and CDR2 as FQNEAQ (reference sequence). J lost 1 base, V lost 4 bases, and 0 bases had no gene match.

This chain connects TRBV14 to TRBJ2-6; 10 bases agree with TRBD2. The germline CDR1 and CDR2 sequences are SGHDN and FVKESK. V gave up 1 base and J gave up 3 bases; unmatched junction bases: 6. This CDR3 has 18 amino acids. The CDR3 region is CASSQVRAGGLGANVLTF. As DNA, the CDR3 is TGTGCCAGCAGCCAAGTACGAGCGGGAGGGCTTGGGGCCAACGTCCTGACTTTC.

This chain connects TRBV7-8 to TRBJ2-2; D is perhaps TRBD1 (5 bases). Trimming removed 4 bases from V and 4 bases from J, with 10 bases in between. The CDR3 sequence is 14 residues long. Germline CDR1 reads SGHVS; CDR2 reads FQNEAQ. The DNA for the CDR3 is TGTGCCAGCAGCTCCTGGCAGGGCACCGGGGAGCTGTTTTTT. It yields the protein CASSSWQGTGELFF.

This sequence joins TRBV28 and TRBJ1-2, with 7 nucleotides matching TRBD1. Per the germline V gene, CDR1 is MDHEN and CDR2 is SYDVKM. V was clipped by 4 bases and J by 4 bases; unmatched bases: 3. The CDR3 is made up of 13 amino acids. CDR3 in amino acids: CASSSTGPYGYTF. CDR3 nucleotides: TGTGCCAGCAGTTCGACAGGGCCCTATGGCTACACCTTC.

J is TRBJ2-1 and V is TRBV4-1, with D hard to call. The CDR3 sequence is 15 residues long. Per germline, CDR1 MGHRA and CDR2 YSYEKL. Trimming took 0 bases from V and 0 from J, leaving 6 bases between them. The CDR3 DNA reads as TGCGCCAGCAGCCAAGAACCGAGCTCCTACAATGAGCAGTTCTTC. Translation gives CASSQEPSSYNEQFF.

V gene TRBV4-3 combines with J gene TRBJ2-7; 9 bases line up with TRBD2. This CDR3 comprises 15 residues. Germline loops: CDR1 LGHNA, CDR2 YSLEER. V shed 0 bases, J shed 5 bases, and the junction held 5 bases outside the gene matches. CDR3 bases: TGCGCCAGCAGCCAAGAAGGGCTAGCGGGACACGAGCAGTACTTC. It encodes CASSQEGLAGHEQYF.

The V and J genes are TRBV5-1 and TRBJ1-1, with 7 bases lining up with TRBD1. J was trimmed by 8 bases and V by 4 bases; bases with no gene match: 11. Germline lookup yields CDR1 SGHRS and CDR2 YFSETQ. The CDR3 is 14 residues long. In nucleotides, the CDR3 is TGCGCCAGCAGCAACGGACAGGAGATATTAGAAGCTTTCTTT. Translating it yields CASSNGQEILEAFF.

This clone showed up just a few times. J is TRBJ1-6 and V is TRBV5-1; D is uncertain. The CDR3 spans 13 residues. In germline, CDR1 is SGHRS, CDR2 YFSETQ. V was pared by 4 bases and J by 6 bases, with 8 bases between. The CDR3 sequence: CASSADSNSPLHF. The CDR3 DNA sequence: TGCGCCAGCAGCGCTGACTCTAATTCACCCCTCCACTTT.

The chain combines TRBV27 with TRBJ2-7; no clear D gene. The CDR3 contains 14 residues. The germline CDR1 and CDR2 sequences are MNHEY and SMNVEV (reference sequence). The V end lost 3 bases, the J end lost 2 bases, and 11 bases lay between the germline ends. The CDR3 DNA sequence: TGTGCCAGCAGTTTCACAGCTCTTACCTACGAGCAGTACTTC. Translating it yields CASSFTALTYEQYF.

V usage is TRBV28 and J usage is TRBJ1-1; 8 nucleotides align to TRBD1. The germline gives CDR1 MDHEN, CDR2 SYDVKM. The junction had 4 bases not matched to a gene; V was cut back by 6 bases and J by 7 bases. The CDR3 is 12 residues long. This chain's CDR3 is CASRDRALEAFF. The CDR3 DNA follows: TGTGCCAGCAGGGACAGGGCCCTTGAAGCTTTCTTT.

The chain employs TRBV2 and TRBJ2-5, with 8 bases fitting TRBD2. This CDR3 has 18 amino acids. Germline values: CDR1 SNHLY, CDR2 FYNNEI. V lost 6 bases and J lost 5; bases outside the gene matches: 20. Written as DNA, the CDR3 is TGTGCCAGCAGCGAAAGGGGGGCCGTGGGAGCGGGAGTGGAGACCCAGTACTTC. Its protein is CASSERGAVGAGVETQYF. Variable domain in full (rest from reference TRBV2 and TRBJ2-5): EPEVTQTPSHQVTQMGQEVILRCVPISNHLYFYWYRQILGQKVEFLVSFYNNEISEKSEIFDDQFSVERPDGSNFTLKIRSTKLEDSAMYFCASSERGAVGAGVETQYFGPGTRLLVL.

The chain links TRBV9 to TRBJ2-3; D call uncertain. This CDR3 has 14 amino acids. Trimming removed 0 bases at V and 1 base at J, with 6 bases between. In germline, CDR1 is SGDLS, CDR2 YYNGEE. Here the CDR3 reads CASSVGAGTDTQYF. DNA of the CDR3: TGTGCCAGCAGCGTAGGTGCAGGCACAGATACGCAGTATTTT.

The gene calls are TRBV15 and TRBJ2-5; 8 bases line up with TRBD1. The CDR3 is 15 residues long. J gave up 3 bases and V 5 bases, and 8 bases lay outside the gene matches. Germline-derived CDR1 and CDR2 are LNHNV and YYDKDF (reference sequence). CDR3 sequence: CATSDGTGHEETQYF. CDR3 DNA sequence: TGTGCCACCAGCGACGGGACAGGACATGAAGAGACCCAGTACTTC.

The V gene is TRBV20-1, the J gene TRBJ2-7; D gene uncertain. The CDR3 totals 10 residues. The germline gives CDR1 DFQATT, CDR2 SNEGSKA (reference sequence). The V and J ends lost 2 bases and 7 bases respectively, with 6 bases between them. The DNA for the CDR3 is TGCAGTGCTAGATTCGGGGAGCAGTACTTC. It encodes CSARFGEQYF.

This chain links TRBV27 with TRBJ2-3, with D tentatively TRBD2 (6 bases). The CDR3 is made up of 14 amino acids. The V and J ends lost 6 bases and 4 bases respectively, with 14 bases between them. Germline V gene data show CDR1 as MNHEY and CDR2 as SMNVEV (reference sequence). This CDR3 is CASRIAVGADTQYF. CDR3 nucleotide sequence: TGTGCCAGCAGGATAGCGGTAGGGGCAGATACGCAGTATTTT.

The V call is TRBV25-1, the J call TRBJ1-2; 7 nucleotides match TRBD1. The V and J ends lost 5 bases and 4 bases, in that order; junction bases with no gene match: 10. The CDR3 totals 15 residues. Looked up from germline, CDR1 is MGHDK and CDR2 is SYGVNS. The CDR3 region has the DNA TGTGCCAGCAGTACACAGGGGTCCTTATCCTATGGCTACACCTTC. Translating gives CASSTQGSLSYGYTF.

J is TRBJ1-2 and V is TRBV5-1, with 9 bases lining up with TRBD1. Germline assignment: CDR1 SGHRS and CDR2 YFSETQ. The CDR3 is made up of 13 amino acids. Germline trimming cut 0 bases from V and 8 bases from J; bases unmatched to any gene: 2. The DNA for the CDR3 is TGCGCCAGCAGCTTGGGACAGGGGGTCGGCTACACCTTC. It is translated as CASSLGQGVGYTF.

The gene calls are TRBV19 and TRBJ2-7, with D perhaps matching TRBD1 (7 bases). V lost 3 bases and J 7 bases, leaving 19 bases between the germline ends. The CDR3 spans 15 residues. In germline, CDR1 is LNHDA, CDR2 SQIVND (reference sequence). The CDR3 DNA is TGTGCCAGTAGTATCATGCAGGGGGGCAAGAGTGAGCAGTACTTC. Translating it yields CASSIMQGGKSEQYF.

The V gene is TRBV4-1, the J gene TRBJ2-7; no definite D call. V lost 4 bases to trimming and J lost 6 bases, with 16 bases between them. Germline V gene data show CDR1 as MGHRA and CDR2 as YSYEKL. The CDR3 runs to 14 residues. The CDR3 loop reads CASSRGPKTGEQYF. The DNA of the CDR3 is TGCGCCAGCAGCCGAGGCCCGAAAACGGGCGAGCAGTACTTC.

The V call is TRBV14, the J call TRBJ2-2; 13 bases map to TRBD2. The CDR3 runs to 15 residues. Trimming cost V 6 bases and J 6 bases; bases outside gene matches: 4. Germline loops: CDR1 SGHDN, CDR2 FVKESK. The CDR3 region has the DNA TGTGCCAGCAGTCGACTAGCGGGAGGCCCCGGGGAGCTGTTTTTT. It yields the protein CASSRLAGGPGELFF.